The source of this T cell receptor beta chain is a study of T cell repertoires and Cas9 in healthy adults. Study context: SpCas9-reactive CD4 and CD8 T cells were characterized for potency, cytotoxicity and lineage. Regarding the study as a whole: In vitro, SpCas9-reactive Tregs were reported to curb effector T cell proliferation and function.

About this clone: Its antigen is as yet unknown.

Profiled with immunoSEQ multiplex PCR; TCRdb holds only in-frame clones, not every one. The sample consists of over 20,000 clones, roughly nine tenths of them appearing once. Germline assignment: CDR1 KGHSH and CDR2 LQKENI. With V trimmed by 5 bases and J by 4 bases, 7 bases remained unmatched. The CDR3 has 17 amino acids. The V and J genes are TRBV18 and TRBJ2-1, with 14 bases identical to TRBD2. This TCR derives from a human donor in good health. The specimen was CD4+ effector T cells (CD127+, CD25-, CD137-, CD154-) from PBMCs; culture status not recorded. CDR3 coding DNA: TGTGCCAGCTCAACGTCCGGGACTAGCGGGGGTTACAATGAGCAGTTCTTC. This gives the protein CASSTSGTSGGYNEQFF.